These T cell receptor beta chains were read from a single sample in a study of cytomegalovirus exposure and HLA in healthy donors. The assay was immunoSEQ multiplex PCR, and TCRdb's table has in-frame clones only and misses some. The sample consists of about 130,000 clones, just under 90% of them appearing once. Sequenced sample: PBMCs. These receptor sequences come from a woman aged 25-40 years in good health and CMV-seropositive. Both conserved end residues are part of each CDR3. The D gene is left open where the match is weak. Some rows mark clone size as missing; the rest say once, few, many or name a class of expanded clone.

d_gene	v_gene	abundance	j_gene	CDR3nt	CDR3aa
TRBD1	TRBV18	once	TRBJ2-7	TGTGCCAGCTCACCGGGACAGGGTTACTACGAGCAGTACTTC	CASSPGQGYYEQYF
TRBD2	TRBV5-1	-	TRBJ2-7	TGCGCCAGCAGCTTCCTAGCGGGAGGGCCCTACGAGCAGTACTTC	CASSFLAGGPYEQYF
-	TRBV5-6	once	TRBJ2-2	TGTGCCAGCAGCTTGCAGGGTGTAAGCACCGGGGAGCTGTTTTTT	CASSLQGVSTGELFF
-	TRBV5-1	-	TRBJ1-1	TGCGCCAGCAGCCCCGTGGGGGGGGAGCACACTGAAGCTTTCTTT	CASSPVGGEHTEAFF
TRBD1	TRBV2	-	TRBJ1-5	TGTGCCAGCAGTGAAAGGGGACAGCTTAGCAATCAGCCCCAGCATTTT	CASSERGQLSNQPQHF
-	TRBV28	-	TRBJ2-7	TGTGCCAGCAGTCCGAGACGACTAGTGAACTACGAGCAGTACTTC	CASSPRRLVNYEQYF
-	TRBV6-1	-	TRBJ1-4	TGTGCCAGCAGTGGCAGGGCCACTAATGAAAAACTGTTTTTT	CASSGRATNEKLFF
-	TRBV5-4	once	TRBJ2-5	TGTGCCAGCAGCTTGGAGGGGGGGCCCCTAGAGACCCAGTACTTC	CASSLEGGPLETQYF
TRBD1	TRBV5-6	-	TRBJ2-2	TGTGCCAGCAGTGGGGACAGGGAAGTCCTCGGGGAGCTGTTTTTT	CASSGDREVLGELFF
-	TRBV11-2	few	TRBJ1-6	TGTGCCAGCAGCTTAGATGTGGCAGGGCAGGCTAATTCACCCCTCCACTTT	CASSLDVAGQANSPLHF
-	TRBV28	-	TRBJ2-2	TGTGCCAGCAGTTTAACACCTAACACCGGGGAGCTGTTTTTT	CASSLTPNTGELFF
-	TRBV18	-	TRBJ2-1	TGTGCCAGCTCTCAAAACGGAGCGGGGACATCAAGCGAGCAGTTCTTC	CASSQNGAGTSSEQFF
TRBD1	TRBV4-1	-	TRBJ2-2	TGCGCCAGCAGCCGCTCAGTTTGGAGACAGGGAAGCGGGGAGCTGTTTTTT	CASSRSVWRQGSGELFF
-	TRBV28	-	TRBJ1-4	TGTGCCAGCAGCCTCGGAGGGGTGGATAATGAAAAACTGTTTTTT	CASSLGGVDNEKLFF
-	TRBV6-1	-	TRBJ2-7	TGTGCCAGCAGTGAAGGGTCGGAGGGTATCTACGAGCAGTACTTC	CASSEGSEGIYEQYF
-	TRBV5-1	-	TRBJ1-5	TGCGCCAGCAGCTTGGGCCCGCAGGGTAATCAGCCCCAGCATTTT	CASSLGPQGNQPQHF
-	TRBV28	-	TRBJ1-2	TGTGCCAGCACCTCTGGAGGGAACTATGGCTACACCTTC	CASTSGGNYGYTF
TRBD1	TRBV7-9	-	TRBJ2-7	TGTGCCAGCAGCCTTACAGGGGCCCACGAGCAGTACTTC	CASSLTGAHEQYF
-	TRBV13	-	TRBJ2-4	TGTGCCAGCAGCTTAGGGAGAAGGGGAAACATTCAGTACTTC	CASSLGRRGNIQYF
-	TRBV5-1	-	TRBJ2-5	TGCGCCAGCAGCTTGGGAGTCCGGGAGACCCAGTACTTC	CASSLGVRETQYF
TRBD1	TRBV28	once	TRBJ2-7	TGTGCCAGCGGACCGGGACAGGGGGCATACGAGCAGTACTTC	CASGPGQGAYEQYF
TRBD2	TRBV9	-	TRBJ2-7	TGTGCCAGCAGCCCAACGGGGAGGGTATACGAGCAGTACTTC	CASSPTGRVYEQYF
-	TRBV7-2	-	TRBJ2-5	TGTGCCAGCAGCCCAGGACAGGCGGGGCAAGAGACCCAGTACTTC	CASSPGQAGQETQYF
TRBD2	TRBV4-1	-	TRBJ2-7	TGCGCCAGCATCGGGAGGGGGGGCTCCTACGAGCAGTACTTC	CASIGRGGSYEQYF
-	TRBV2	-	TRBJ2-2	TGTGCCAGCAGTGAAGGCGCAGGGGAAGGGACCGGGGAGCTGTTTTTT	CASSEGAGEGTGELFF
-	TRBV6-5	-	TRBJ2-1	TGTGCCAGCAGTTACGGTCAGTACGAGCAGTTCTTC	CASSYGQYEQFF
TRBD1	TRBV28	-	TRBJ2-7	TGTGCCAGCAGACCCGGGACAGGGGGGGGCTACGAGCAGTACTTC	CASRPGTGGGYEQYF
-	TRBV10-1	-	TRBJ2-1	TGCGCCAGCAGTGCATCGCCAGGAGGTGAGCAGTTCTTC	CASSASPGGEQFF
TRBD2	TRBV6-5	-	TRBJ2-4	TGTGCCAGCAGTTATGGAACTAGCGGCAAAAACATTCAGTACTTC	CASSYGTSGKNIQYF
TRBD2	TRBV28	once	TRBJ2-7	TGTGCCAGCAGTACCTCTGGACTAGCGGGAACCCACTACGAGCAGTACTTC	CASSTSGLAGTHYEQYF
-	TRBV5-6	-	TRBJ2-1	TGTGCCAGCAGCTCTCTATACAATGAGCAGTTCTTC	CASSSLYNEQFF
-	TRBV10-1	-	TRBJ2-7	TGCGCCAGCGGTGACCTCTCCTACGAGCAGTACTTC	CASGDLSYEQYF
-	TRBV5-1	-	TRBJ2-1	TGCGCCAGCAGCATCGACAGGTACGGGTACCAATATGAGCAGTTCTTC	CASSIDRYGYQYEQFF
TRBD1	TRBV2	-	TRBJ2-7	TGTGCCAGCAGTTCCGGACAGGGGGCCTACGAGCAGTACTTC	CASSSGQGAYEQYF
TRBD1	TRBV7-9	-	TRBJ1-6	TGTGCCGGCCACCGACAGGGCGATAATTCACCCCTCCACTTT	CAGHRQGDNSPLHF
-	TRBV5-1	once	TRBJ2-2	TGCGCCAGCAGCTTCGAGAGGAACACCGGGGAGCTGTTTTTT	CASSFERNTGELFF
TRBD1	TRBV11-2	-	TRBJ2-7	TGTGCCAGCAGCTTAGAAGGGACAGACCCCTACGAGCAGTACTTC	CASSLEGTDPYEQYF
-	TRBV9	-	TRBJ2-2	TGTGCCAGCAGCGTCAATAGCGGCACCGGGGAGCTGTTTTTT	CASSVNSGTGELFF
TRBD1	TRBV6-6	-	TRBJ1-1	TGTGCCAGCAGTTATTCTGGACAGGGGAACACTGAAGCTTTCTTT	CASSYSGQGNTEAFF
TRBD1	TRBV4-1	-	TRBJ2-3	TGCGCCAGCAGCCAATGGGACAGCAGCACAGATACGCAGTATTTT	CASSQWDSSTDTQYF
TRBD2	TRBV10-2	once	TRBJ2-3	TGCGCCAGCAGGGGACTAGCGGCTTATACTAGCACAGATACGCAGTATTTT	CASRGLAAYTSTDTQYF